The next 30 T cell receptor beta chains were all read from a single sample in a study of post-analysis software for immune sequencing data. Study-level points and caveats: Roughly five TRBV segments appeared more often in patients than in controls, and TRBV5-6, TRBV5-1 and TRBV20-1 were among these.

These receptors' targets are unknown. The library was made from cDNA and included unique molecular identifiers. TCRdb redid the calling of the PCR reads with MiXCR, one entry per CDR3 protein. The data hold 400,000 to 500,000 distinct CDR3 sequences, with 30% to 40% observed a single time. The sequencing sample was made of blood. The receptors here all came from a girl under 10 years old with multiple sclerosis.

V usage is TRBV20-1 and J usage is TRBJ1-6; 11 nucleotides agree with TRBD1. This CDR3 has 15 residues. The J segment lost 5 bases and the V segment lost 6 bases, leaving 6 bases of the junction unmatched. In germline, CDR1 is DFQATT, CDR2 SNEGSKA (reference sequence). As DNA, the CDR3 is TGCAGTGCAAAAAGGACAGGGGGCGATAATTCACCCCTCCACTTT. This sequence encodes CSAKRTGGDNSPLHF.

The count of this clonotype is one. This chain joins TRBV28 and TRBJ2-7; 9 nucleotides line up with TRBD2. The length of the CDR3 is 15 residues. Germline assignment: CDR1 MDHEN and CDR2 SYDVKM. The J segment lost 4 bases and the V segment lost 2 bases, leaving 6 bases of the junction unmatched. The DNA of the CDR3 is TGTGCCAGCAGTTTAAGAGCGGGAGGCTCTTACGAGCAGTACTTC. It specifies CASSLRAGGSYEQYF.

This clonotype has more than one count but fewer than ten. The rearrangement joins TRBV10-3 to TRBJ2-7, with 12 nucleotides matching TRBD2. This CDR3 comprises 14 residues. From germline, CDR1 is ENHRY and CDR2 SYGVKD. With 5 bases clipped from V and 3 bases from J, the junction kept 2 bases outside the gene matches. Here the CDR3 reads CAISTTSGSYEQYF. In DNA, the CDR3 is TGTGCCATCAGTACGACTAGCGGGAGCTACGAGCAGTACTTC.

The chain links TRBV12-3 or TRBV12-4 to TRBJ2-7; 9 bases align to TRBD1. This CDR3 comprises 15 residues. The J segment lost 1 base and the V segment lost 2 bases, leaving 3 bases of the junction unmatched. CDR3 amino acids: CASSLRTGDSYEQYF. The DNA of the CDR3 is TGTGCCAGCAGTTTACGGACAGGGGATTCCTACGAGCAGTACTTC.

The rearrangement joins TRBV5-1 to TRBJ2-5; D might be TRBD2 (5 bases). V gave up 0 bases and J gave up 13 bases, with 10 bases separating them. CDR1 SGHRS and CDR2 YFSETQ come from the germline V gene. The CDR3 extends over 11 amino acids. The CDR3 loop reads CASSLAGLRYF. The CDR3 DNA sequence: TGCGCCAGCAGCTTGGCTGGACTCCGGTACTTC.

The chain has TRBV10-3 and TRBJ2-3; maybe TRBD1 (5 bases). Trimming stripped 5 bases from V and 2 bases from J, with 11 bases between. This CDR3 is 14 amino acids long. The germline V gene encodes CDR1 ENHRY and CDR2 SYGVKD. The CDR3 DNA follows: TGTGCCATCAGTACCCAGGGTTACACAGATACGCAGTATTTT. Translation gives CAISTQGYTDTQYF.

The V gene is TRBV2, the J gene TRBJ1-1; TRBD1 might be the D (6 bases). Germline V gene sequence: CDR1 SNHLY, CDR2 FYNNEI. Trimming cost V 3 bases and J 5 bases, with 10 bases left between them. This CDR3 is built from 13 residues. The CDR3 coding sequence is TGTGCCAGCAGTGACAGGGGACGGACTGAAGCTTTCTTT. This gives the protein CASSDRGRTEAFF.

This clonotype was counted a few times. Written as DNA, the CDR3 is TGCAGTGCTAGTATGGGTCGACAGGGGTTCCCCTATGGCTACACCTTC. Translating it yields CSASMGRQGFPYGYTF. The chain links TRBV20-1 to TRBJ1-2, with 8 bases lining up with TRBD1. The CDR3 is 16 amino acids. V gave up 3 bases and J gave up 4 bases; unmatched junction bases: 13. Germline V lookup: CDR1 DFQATT, CDR2 SNEGSKA (reference sequence).

This clonotype was counted a few times. The rearrangement uses TRBV28 and TRBJ2-3, with a weak D call TRBD2 (6 bases). This CDR3 contains 15 residues. The germline gives CDR1 MDHEN, CDR2 SYDVKM. The V gene lost 4 bases and the J gene lost 3 bases, with 14 bases spanning the gap. In DNA form, the CDR3 reads TGTGCCAGCAGTTATTCCTCCGGGACTACAGATACGCAGTATTTT. Its translation: CASSYSSGTTDTQYF.

This clonotype was found once. The rearrangement joins TRBV7-2 to TRBJ1-6; D is uncertain. CDR3 length: 13 residues. Germline values: CDR1 SGHTA, CDR2 FQGNSA. V gave up 4 bases and J gave up 10 bases, with 11 bases separating them. The CDR3 protein is CASSSTMESPLHF. The CDR3 bases are TGTGCCAGCAGCTCCACCATGGAATCACCCCTCCACTTT.

The V and J genes are TRBV10-3 and TRBJ2-5; perhaps TRBD2 as D (6 bases). The DNA end is a closer match to TRBJ2-7, so the J assignment may be wrong. Germline V gene lookup returns CDR1 ENHRY and CDR2 SYGVKD. The length of the CDR3 is 19 residues. CDR3 sequence (DNA): TGTGCCATCAGTGAAAGGAGCACCACACAGGAGGGAGCGGTCTACGAGCAGTACTTC. Translating it yields CAISERSTTQEGAVYEQYF.

V and J are TRBV27 and TRBJ1-2; D ambiguous. Germline CDR1 and CDR2: MNHEY and SMNVEV (reference sequence). This CDR3 comprises 14 residues. Trimming removed 1 base at V and 3 bases at J, with 9 bases between. CDR3 region: CASSLYAAHYGYTF. CDR3 sequence (DNA): TGTGCCAGCAGTTTATACGCAGCGCACTATGGCTACACCTTC.

This chain links TRBV12-3 or TRBV12-4 with TRBJ2-1; no firm D call. Trimming stripped 8 bases from V and 12 bases from J, with 14 bases between. The CDR3 extends over 11 amino acids. The CDR3 region is CASGVSNGQFF. DNA for the CDR3: TGTGCCAGCGGCGTCTCCAACGGGCAGTTCTTC.

The chain recombines TRBV7-9 with TRBJ2-7; D gene uncertain. The CDR3 runs 13 residues. V was shortened by 5 bases and J by 3 bases, with 11 bases between the two germline ends. From germline, CDR1 is SEHNR and CDR2 FQNEAQ (reference sequence). The CDR3 loop reads CASSTVGSYEQYF. CDR3 sequence (DNA): TGTGCCAGCAGCACAGTAGGCAGCTACGAGCAGTACTTC.

This clonotype was found many times. As DNA, the CDR3 is TGCGCCAGCAGCTTGTCGGGAGTAAGCTACGAGCAGTACTTC. Amino acid sequence: CASSLSGVSYEQYF. The chain combines TRBV5-1 with TRBJ2-5; tentative D call: TRBD2 (6 bases). The assigned J gene may be wrong: the sequence end matches TRBJ2-7 better. Germline CDR1 SGHRS, CDR2 YFSETQ. The CDR3 is 14 residues long.

The chain employs TRBV12-3 or TRBV12-4 and TRBJ2-5; D is undetermined. Trimming took off 5 bases at V and 1 base at J, with 14 bases between the two ends. The CDR3 has 15 residues. The CDR3 protein is CASSPRPTFQETQYF. The CDR3 DNA reads TGTGCCAGCAGTCCTCGACCGACCTTCCAAGAGACCCAGTACTTC.

The V gene is TRBV7-9, the J gene TRBJ2-3, with 8 bases that match TRBD2. The V gene's germline CDR1 is SEHNR and CDR2 FQNEAQ (reference sequence). Trimming removed 1 base from V and 0 bases from J; junction bases left unmatched: 3. CDR3 length: 16 amino acids. The CDR3 sequence: CASSLGGGKSTDTQYF. In DNA, the CDR3 is TGTGCCAGCAGCTTAGGCGGGGGGAAAAGCACAGATACGCAGTATTTT. The entire variable domain, with the rest obtained from reference TRBV7-9 and TRBJ2-3, is as follows: DTGVSQNPRHKITKRGQNVTFRCDPISEHNRLYWYRQTLGQGPEFLTYFQNEAQLEKSRLLSDRFSAERPKGSFSTLEIQRTEQGDSAMYLCASSLGGGKSTDTQYFGPGTRLTVL.

For this clonotype: Germline and junction disagree at one end, which may indicate a read error. The chain is built from TRBV7-9 and TRBJ2-1; 10 bases are shared with TRBD2. The CDR3 is made up of 17 amino acids. The germline gives CDR1 SEHNR, CDR2 FQNEAQ (reference sequence). Here the CDR3 DNA reads TGTGCCAGCAGCTTAGAGGTCCTAGCGGGAGAATACAGTGAGCAGTTCTTC. This translates into CASSLEVLAGEYSEQFF. Using reference TRBV7-9 and TRBJ2-1 for the parts outside the CDR3, the full variable domain is DTGVSQNPRHKITKRGQNVTFRCDPISEHNRLYWYRQTLGQGPEFLTYFQNEAQLEKSRLLSDRFSAERPKGSFSTLEIQRTEQGDSAMYLCASSLEVLAGEYSEQFFGPGTRLTVL.

The sample holds a few counts of this clonotype. The chain uses TRBV7-2 and TRBJ2-5; 9 positions match TRBD2. The CDR3 contains 14 residues. Germline V lookup: CDR1 SGHTA, CDR2 FQGNSA. V dropped 3 bases and J dropped 5; count of bases not matched to a gene: 4. The chain's CDR3 is CASSLSSGSETQYF. In DNA form, the CDR3 reads TGTGCCAGCAGCTTGAGTAGCGGGAGTGAGACCCAGTACTTC.

For the CDR3, the DNA is TGTGCCATCAGTGGACAGGGGTCACCAGATACGCAGTATTTT. This translates into CAISGQGSPDTQYF. The gene calls are TRBV10-3 and TRBJ2-3; 8 bases line up with TRBD1. The V and J ends lost 4 bases and 4 bases, in that order; junction bases with no gene match: 4. The germline V gene encodes CDR1 ENHRY and CDR2 SYGVKD. The CDR3 runs to 14 residues.

Note on this clonotype: The conserved phenylalanine or tryptophan normally closing the CDR3 is absent here, so this likely arose from a read error. The chain joins TRBV20-1 to TRBJ2-3; TRBD2 aligns across 13 bases. Germline CDR1 DFQATT, CDR2 SNEGSKA (reference sequence). The CDR3 contains 16 residues. V lost 1 base, J lost 3 bases, and 4 bases stayed unmatched. CDR3 loop: CSARAPTSGRTDTQYC. CDR3 DNA sequence: TGCAGTGCTAGAGCTCCGACTAGCGGGAGGACAGATACGCAGTATTGT.

This clonotype has a handful of counts. The chain combines TRBV21-1 with TRBJ2-7. TRBV21-1 is an annotated pseudogene. This CDR3 has 9 amino acids. The CDR3: CARGYEQYF. As DNA, the CDR3 is TGTGCCAGAGGCTACGAGCAGTACTTC.

A few counts support this clonotype. The rearrangement joins TRBV20-1 to TRBJ2-1; 7 bases are shared with TRBD2. After removal of 2 bases from V and 3 bases from J, the junction contained 4 bases not matched to a gene. The CDR3 is made up of 14 amino acids. Germline V gives CDR1 DFQATT, CDR2 SNEGSKA (reference sequence). This chain's CDR3 is CSARSLAVYNEQFF. CDR3 bases: TGCAGTGCTAGAAGTCTAGCGGTCTACAATGAGCAGTTCTTC.

V gene TRBV7-2 combines with J gene TRBJ2-7, with a possible D match to TRBD2 (6 bases). The CDR3 contains 14 residues. V lost 3 bases and J 1 base, leaving 10 bases between the germline ends. Per germline, CDR1 SGHTA and CDR2 FQGNSA. CDR3 protein: CASSFAGPSYEQYF. The CDR3 DNA reads as TGTGCCAGCAGCTTCGCGGGACCATCCTACGAGCAGTACTTC.

This chain joins TRBV9 and TRBJ2-7; TRBD2 agrees at 8 bases. CDR1 SGDLS and CDR2 YYNGEE come from the germline V gene. Trimming took 4 bases from V and 2 from J; bases not matched to a gene: 8. The CDR3 contains 15 residues. The CDR3 sequence: CASSPTSGLPYEQYF. The CDR3 DNA is TGTGCCAGCAGCCCCACTAGCGGTCTACCCTACGAGCAGTACTTC.

The rearrangement joins TRBV15 to TRBJ2-2; D not resolved. This CDR3 region has 14 residues. Germline CDR1 LNHNV, CDR2 YYDKDF (reference sequence). Trimming took 0 bases from V and 1 from J, leaving 3 bases between them. The chain's CDR3 is CATSRELNTGELFF. The CDR3 DNA reads TGTGCCACCAGCAGAGAGCTGAACACCGGGGAGCTGTTTTTT.

The chain couples TRBV28 to TRBJ1-2, with TRBD1 matching 12 bases. The V gene end was trimmed by 7 bases and the J gene end by 4 bases; junction bases not matched to a gene: 19. The CDR3 runs 19 residues. Germline CDR1 reads MDHEN; CDR2 reads SYDVKM. In nucleotides, the CDR3 is TGTGCCAGCACCCTCCCCTCTCCGGGACAGGGGGCGAAAGTCTATGGCTACACCTTC. Encoded protein: CASTLPSPGQGAKVYGYTF.

The rearrangement uses TRBV6-6 and TRBJ2-1, with TRBD2 matching over 15 bases. V lost 5 bases and J lost 9; bases outside the gene matches: 8. The CDR3 is 16 amino acids. Germline assignment: CDR1 MNHNY and CDR2 SVGAGI (reference sequence). Written as DNA, the CDR3 is TGTGCCAGCAGTGCTGACGGGACTAGCGGGAGGACTGAGCAGTTCTTC. Protein product: CASSADGTSGRTEQFF.

Details on this clonotype: At one end the junction does not follow the germline gene, possibly because of a read error. This rearrangement joins TRBV7-8 to TRBJ1-5, with D uncertain. CDR3 size: 15 residues. Germline values: CDR1 SGHVS, CDR2 FQNEAQ. CDR3 in amino acids: CASSLHLFTDQLQHF. CDR3 nucleotides: TGTGCCAGCAGCTTACATTTATTTACGGATCAGCTCCAGCATTTT.

This clonotype has only a few counts. The V gene is TRBV28, the J gene TRBJ1-2, with 7 positions matching TRBD1. The V and J ends lost 6 bases and 4 bases, in that order; junction bases with no gene match: 5. The CDR3 contains 13 residues. CDR1 MDHEN and CDR2 SYDVKM come from the germline V gene. The CDR3 bases are TGTGCCAGCAGAACCGGGACAGTCTATGGCTACACCTTC. Its translation: CASRTGTVYGYTF.